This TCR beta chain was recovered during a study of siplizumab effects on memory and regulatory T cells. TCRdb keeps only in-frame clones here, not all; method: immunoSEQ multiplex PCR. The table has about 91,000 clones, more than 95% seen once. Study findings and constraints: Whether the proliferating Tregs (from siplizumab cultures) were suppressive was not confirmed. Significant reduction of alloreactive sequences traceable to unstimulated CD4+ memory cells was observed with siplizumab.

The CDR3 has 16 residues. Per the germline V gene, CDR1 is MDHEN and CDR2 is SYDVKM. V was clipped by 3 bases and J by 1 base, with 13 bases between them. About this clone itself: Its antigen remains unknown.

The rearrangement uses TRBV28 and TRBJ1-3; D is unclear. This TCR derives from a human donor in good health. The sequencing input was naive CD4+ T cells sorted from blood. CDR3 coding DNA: TGTGCCAGCAGTTTGAGGCCGTCCCGATCTGGAAACACCATATATTTT. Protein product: CASSLRPSRSGNTIYF.